This T cell receptor (beta chain) is from a study of T cells in Graves' hyperthyroidism and ophthalmopathy. Study-wide points: Using 13 V-J features, a model discriminated ophthalmopathy from stable hyperthyroidism. Blood shared most expanded thyroid clonotypes above 0.001.

Graves' hyperthyroidism qualified as stable when ophthalmopathy did not progress within 18 months. Approximately 9.3 ml of fresh peripheral blood supplied the PBMCs. As to this clonotype: Its specificity is unknown.

RNA transcripts yielded amplified TCR beta CDR3 regions. A first-round RT-PCR of the TCR CDR3 used the HTBI primer set. One entry per CDR3 protein results from TCRdb running MiXCR on the multiplex PCR reads. The sample includes over 150,000 distinct CDR3 sequences, about a sixth of them seen just once. The trim removed 0 bases at V and 10 bases at J, leaving 8 bases unmatched. CDR3 size: 14 residues. CDR1 and CDR2 from the germline V gene are DFQATT and SNEGSKA (reference sequence). This receptor was identified in a woman between 45 and 65 years old with Graves' hyperthyroidism. Sequenced material: blood. V is TRBV20-1 and J is TRBJ2-1; 8 bases line up with TRBD2. The DNA of the CDR3 is TGCAGTGCTAGAGATTGGACGGCGGGAGGAGAGCAGTTCTTC. It codes for CSARDWTAGGEQFF.